The clone carrying this TCR beta chain was detected only a few times. What it recognizes is unknown. This entry comes from a study of type 1 regulatory T cells. Study results and limitations: Compared with non-type 1 regulatory T cells, type 1 regulatory T cells showed a more restricted TCR repertoire.

J lost 2 bases, V lost 4 bases, and 10 bases had no gene match. There are 17 residues in the CDR3. From germline, CDR1 is SGHRS and CDR2 YFSETQ. TCRdb redid the calling of the reads with MiXCR, one entry per CDR3 protein. The sample holds some 71,000 distinct CDR3 sequences, less than 25% seen once. The receptor comes from a human donor in good health. This rearrangement joins TRBV5-1 to TRBJ2-7; TRBD2 matches at 12 bases. The sequenced sample consisted of cultured type 1 regulatory T (Tr1) cells, either the whole culture or a sorted fraction (not recorded which). The CDR3 DNA follows: TGCGCCAGCAGCGGATCTAGCGGGAGGGCCAAGGCCTACGAGCAGTACTTC. Protein: CASSGSSGRAKAYEQYF.